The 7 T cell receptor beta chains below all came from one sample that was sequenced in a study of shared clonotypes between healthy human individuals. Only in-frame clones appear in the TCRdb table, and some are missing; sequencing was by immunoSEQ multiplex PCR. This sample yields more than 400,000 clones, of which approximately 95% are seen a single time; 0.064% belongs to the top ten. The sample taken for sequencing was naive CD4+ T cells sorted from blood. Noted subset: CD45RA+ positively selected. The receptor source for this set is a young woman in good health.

The CDR3 is CASRGQTLVNEQFF. The CDR3 nucleotides read TGTGCCAGCAGAGGTCAGACTTTGGTCAATGAGCAGTTCTTC. The rearrangement links TRBV5-4 to TRBJ2-1; no firm D call. Germline V lookup: CDR1 SGHNT, CDR2 YYREEE (reference sequence). V was clipped by 5 bases and J by 6 bases, with 15 bases between them. The CDR3 covers 14 residues.

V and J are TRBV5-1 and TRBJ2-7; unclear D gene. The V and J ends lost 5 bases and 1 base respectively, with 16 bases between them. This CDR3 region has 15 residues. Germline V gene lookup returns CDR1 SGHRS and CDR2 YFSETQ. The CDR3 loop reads CASSYGPAFSYEQYF. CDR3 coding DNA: TGCGCCAGCAGTTACGGGCCGGCGTTTTCCTACGAGCAGTACTTC.

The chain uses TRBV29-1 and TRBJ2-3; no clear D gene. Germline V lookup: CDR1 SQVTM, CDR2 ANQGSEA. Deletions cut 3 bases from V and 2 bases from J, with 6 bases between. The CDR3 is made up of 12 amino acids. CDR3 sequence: CSVEGSTDTQYF. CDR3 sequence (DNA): TGCAGCGTTGAGGGTTCCACAGATACGCAGTATTTT.

The CDR3: CASSMGDTEAFF. The CDR3 region has the DNA TGCGCCAGCAGCATGGGGGACACTGAAGCTTTCTTT. The chain has TRBV5-1 and TRBJ1-1; D is possibly TRBD1 (5 bases). Germline lookup yields CDR1 SGHRS and CDR2 YFSETQ. V lost 4 bases to trimming and J lost 3 bases, with 7 bases between them. The CDR3 spans 12 residues.

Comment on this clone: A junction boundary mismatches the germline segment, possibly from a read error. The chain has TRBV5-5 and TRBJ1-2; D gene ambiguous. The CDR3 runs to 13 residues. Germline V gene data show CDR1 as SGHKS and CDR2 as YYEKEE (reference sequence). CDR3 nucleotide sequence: TGTGCCAGCAGCTCACCAGACCGGACGCCGTTAGCCTTC. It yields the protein CASSSPDRTPLAF. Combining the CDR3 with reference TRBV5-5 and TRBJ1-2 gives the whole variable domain DAGVTQSPTHLIKTRGQQVTLRCSPISGHKSVSWYQQVLGQGPQFIFQYYEKEERGRGNFPDRFSARQFPNYSSELNVNALLLGDSALYLCASSSPDRTPLAFGSGTRLTVV.

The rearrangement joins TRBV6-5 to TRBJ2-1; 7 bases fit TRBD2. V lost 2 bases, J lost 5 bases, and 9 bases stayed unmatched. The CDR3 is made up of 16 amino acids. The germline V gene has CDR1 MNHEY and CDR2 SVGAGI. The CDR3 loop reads CASSYRPVAGDNEQFF. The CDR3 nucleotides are TGTGCCAGCAGTTACCGCCCTGTTGCGGGAGACAATGAGCAGTTCTTC.

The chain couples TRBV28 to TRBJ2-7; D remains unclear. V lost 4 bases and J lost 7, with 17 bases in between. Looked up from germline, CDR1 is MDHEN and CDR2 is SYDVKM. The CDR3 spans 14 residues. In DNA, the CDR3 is TGTGCCAGCAGTTCAGACTCCGGGCTCGCGGAGCAGTACTTC. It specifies CASSSDSGLAEQYF.